Listed below are T cell receptor beta chains from one sample, sequenced in a study of T cell responses to AZD1222 COVID-19 vaccine. Only in-frame clones appear in the TCRdb table, and some are missing; sequencing was by immunoSEQ multiplex PCR. This table has around 85,000 clones, 80% to 90% appearing once. Material: peripheral blood, obtained on day 0 of AZD1222 vaccination. The receptors stem from an adult in good health. The CDR3 runs from the conserved cysteine through the conserved F or W. Fields, in order: J gene, V gene, CDR3 protein.

j_gene: TRBJ2-2; v_gene: TRBV24-1; CDR3aa: CATSPTGGSIGELFF
j_gene: TRBJ1-4; v_gene: TRBV6-5; CDR3aa: CATSTGLGRKLFF
j_gene: TRBJ1-2; v_gene: TRBV7-2; CDR3aa: CASSTRQGVIGYTF
j_gene: TRBJ2-5; v_gene: TRBV19; CDR3aa: CASSIGEGRGETQYF
j_gene: TRBJ1-1; v_gene: TRBV30; CDR3aa: CAWSADRGMNTEAFF
j_gene: TRBJ1-6; v_gene: TRBV6-6; CDR3aa: CASSHGTGNSPLHF
j_gene: TRBJ2-7; v_gene: TRBV18; CDR3aa: CASSRDRAKDEQYF
j_gene: TRBJ1-5; v_gene: TRBV2; CDR3aa: CASSAKGGSNQPQHF
j_gene: TRBJ2-5; v_gene: TRBV5-8; CDR3aa: CASSMYRGGETQYF
j_gene: TRBJ2-1; v_gene: TRBV5-8; CDR3aa: CASSIGTGDNEQFF
j_gene: TRBJ2-5; v_gene: TRBV7-3; CDR3aa: CASSLTVGETQYF
j_gene: TRBJ1-6; v_gene: TRBV19; CDR3aa: CASRNTGIANSPLHF
j_gene: TRBJ2-1; v_gene: TRBV6-5; CDR3aa: CASSYISDEQFF
j_gene: TRBJ2-5; v_gene: TRBV5-1; CDR3aa: CASSSTAGQRMETQYF
j_gene: TRBJ1-5; v_gene: TRBV5-8; CDR3aa: CASSPSSGPQHF
j_gene: TRBJ2-3; v_gene: TRBV7-2; CDR3aa: CASSLEGGGGTDTQYF
j_gene: TRBJ1-6; v_gene: TRBV19; CDR3aa: CASSIEQGNSPLHF
j_gene: TRBJ2-7; v_gene: TRBV5-6; CDR3aa: CASSYGTQTYEQYF
j_gene: TRBJ2-7; v_gene: TRBV7-9; CDR3aa: CASSPRTSVYEQYF
j_gene: TRBJ2-2; v_gene: TRBV7-8; CDR3aa: CATKHGGGTTGELFF
j_gene: TRBJ1-4; v_gene: TRBV19; CDR3aa: CASKGGRGEKLFF
j_gene: TRBJ2-5; v_gene: TRBV6-5; CDR3aa: CASSLGVAEGETQYF
j_gene: TRBJ2-3; v_gene: TRBV10-1; CDR3aa: CASSSDRGWDTQYF